The rows below give T cell receptor beta chains drawn from one sample of a study of memory CD4+ T cells and cytomegalovirus serostatus. Using immunoSEQ multiplex PCR, the repertoire was profiled, and TCRdb retains in-frame clones only, with some absent. Of under 80,000 clones in the sample, approximately 85% were seen once. Sequenced material: memory CD4+ T cells from blood. All receptors come from an adult in good health and CMV-seronegative. Each CDR3 is given without its conserved first and last residue.

CDR3 protein	V gene	J gene	CDR3 length
ASSRGSFNSGANVLT	TRBV9	TRBJ2-6	15
ASSYDRERQY	TRBV7-8	TRBJ2-7	10
ASSLEVALAGGPDTQY	TRBV7-6	TRBJ2-3	16
ASLGQRTEAF	TRBV6-1	TRBJ1-1	10
ASSPGTPQETQY	TRBV7-2	TRBJ2-5	12
ASSYRGWDSPLH	TRBV27	TRBJ1-6	12
ASYVVSAGKMNTEAF	TRBV19	TRBJ1-1	15
SVETTNYGYT	TRBV29-1	TRBJ1-2	10
ASSDSSGANVLT	TRBV10-1	TRBJ2-6	12
ASSLLAGTANTGELF	TRBV11-2	TRBJ2-2	15
ASTPRTGNRETQY	TRBV19	TRBJ2-5	13
ASGPSGPTNTGELF	TRBV12-5	TRBJ2-2	14
ASTKREMAGRNEQF	TRBV5-4	TRBJ2-1	14
ASSLRASGGRSYEQY	TRBV7-8	TRBJ2-7	15
ASSQDGRGQETQY	TRBV4-2	TRBJ2-5	13
ASSLRDRISYEQY	TRBV28	TRBJ2-7	13
ASSQGQGNGQPQH	TRBV4-2	TRBJ1-5	13
ASSIAGTIYEQY	TRBV19	TRBJ2-7	12
SVGTAASSYNEQF	TRBV29-1	TRBJ2-1	13
ASSLQTGTGVSNEQF	TRBV7-3	TRBJ2-1	15
ASSQAGSRRTEAF	TRBV14	TRBJ1-1	13
ASSEALGSRHEKLF	TRBV2	TRBJ1-4	14
ASNRGLDVRANVLT	TRBV7-9	TRBJ2-6	14
ASSQFPGGRDSGNTIY	TRBV4-1	TRBJ1-3	16
ASSELAGELETQY	TRBV6-1	TRBJ2-5	13
AWSDLPRTGREQF	TRBV30	TRBJ2-1	13
SVEGRGRGETQY	TRBV29-1	TRBJ2-5	12